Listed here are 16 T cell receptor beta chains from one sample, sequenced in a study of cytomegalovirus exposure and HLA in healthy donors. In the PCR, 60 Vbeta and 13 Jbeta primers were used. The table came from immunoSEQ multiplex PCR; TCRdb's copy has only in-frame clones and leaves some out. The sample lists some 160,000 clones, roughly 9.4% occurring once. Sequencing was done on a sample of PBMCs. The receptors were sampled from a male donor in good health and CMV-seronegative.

The CDR3 DNA reads as TGTGCCAGCAGCTGGACTAGCGGGGCACTCAATGAGCAGTTCTTC. This gives the protein CASSWTSGALNEQFF. The chain has TRBV7-9 and TRBJ2-1; TRBD2 matches at 12 bases. The CDR3 is made up of 15 amino acids. Unmatched junction bases numbered 4, after V lost 4 bases and J lost 6 bases. The V gene's germline CDR1 is SEHNR and CDR2 FQNEAQ (reference sequence).

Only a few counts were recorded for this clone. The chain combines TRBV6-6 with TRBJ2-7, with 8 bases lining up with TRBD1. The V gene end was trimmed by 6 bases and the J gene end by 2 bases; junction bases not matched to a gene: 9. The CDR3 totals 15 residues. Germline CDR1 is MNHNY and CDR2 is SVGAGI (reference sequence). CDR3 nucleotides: TGTGCCAGCAGCCCACTTCGGACAGGGACCTACGAGCAGTACTTC. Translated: CASSPLRTGTYEQYF.

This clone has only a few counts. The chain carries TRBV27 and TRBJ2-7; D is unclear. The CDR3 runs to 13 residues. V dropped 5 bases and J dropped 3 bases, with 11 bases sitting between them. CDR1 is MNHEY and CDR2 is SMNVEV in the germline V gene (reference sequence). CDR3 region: CASSSFHNYEQYF. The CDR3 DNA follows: TGTGCCAGCAGTAGTTTTCACAACTACGAGCAGTACTTC.

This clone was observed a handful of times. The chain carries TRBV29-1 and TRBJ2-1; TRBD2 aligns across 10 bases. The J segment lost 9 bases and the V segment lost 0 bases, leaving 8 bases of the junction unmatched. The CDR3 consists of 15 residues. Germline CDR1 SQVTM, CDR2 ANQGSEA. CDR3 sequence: CSVEDASGSGPEQFF. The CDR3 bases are TGCAGCGTTGAAGACGCTAGCGGGAGCGGCCCTGAGCAGTTCTTC.

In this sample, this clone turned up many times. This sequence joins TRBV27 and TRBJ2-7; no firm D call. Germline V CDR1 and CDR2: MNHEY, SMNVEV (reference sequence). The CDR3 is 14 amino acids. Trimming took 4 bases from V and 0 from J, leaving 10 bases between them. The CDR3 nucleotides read TGTGCCAGCAGTTGGTCCTACAGCTCCTACGAGCAGTACTTC. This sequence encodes CASSWSYSSYEQYF.

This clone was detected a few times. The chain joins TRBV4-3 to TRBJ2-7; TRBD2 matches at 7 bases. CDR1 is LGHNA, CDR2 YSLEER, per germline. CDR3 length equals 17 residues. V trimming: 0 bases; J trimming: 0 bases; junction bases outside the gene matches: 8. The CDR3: CASSQDRQRGVSYEQYF. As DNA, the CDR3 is TGCGCCAGCAGCCAAGATAGACAGCGGGGAGTCTCCTACGAGCAGTACTTC.

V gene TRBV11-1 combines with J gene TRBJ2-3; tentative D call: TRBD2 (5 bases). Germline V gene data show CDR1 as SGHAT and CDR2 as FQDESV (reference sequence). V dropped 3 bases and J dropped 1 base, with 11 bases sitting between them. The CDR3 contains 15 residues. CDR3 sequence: CASSFSGLGTDTQYF. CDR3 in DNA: TGTGCCAGCAGCTTTTCAGGACTCGGCACAGATACGCAGTATTTT.

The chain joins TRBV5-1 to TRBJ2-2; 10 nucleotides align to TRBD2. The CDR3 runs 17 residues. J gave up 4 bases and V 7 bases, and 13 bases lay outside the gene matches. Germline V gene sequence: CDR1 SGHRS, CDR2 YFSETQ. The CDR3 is CASVYGAGGPRTGELFF. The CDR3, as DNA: TGCGCCAGCGTCTACGGAGCGGGGGGGCCTCGCACCGGGGAGCTGTTTTTT.

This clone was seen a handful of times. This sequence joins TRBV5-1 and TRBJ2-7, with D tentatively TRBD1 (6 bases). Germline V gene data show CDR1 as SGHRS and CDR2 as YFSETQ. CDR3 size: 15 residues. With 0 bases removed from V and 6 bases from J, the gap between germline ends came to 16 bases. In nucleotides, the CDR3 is TGCGCCAGCAGCTTGGTACAGGGCAAGGTCGGCGAGCAGTACTTC. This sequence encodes CASSLVQGKVGEQYF.

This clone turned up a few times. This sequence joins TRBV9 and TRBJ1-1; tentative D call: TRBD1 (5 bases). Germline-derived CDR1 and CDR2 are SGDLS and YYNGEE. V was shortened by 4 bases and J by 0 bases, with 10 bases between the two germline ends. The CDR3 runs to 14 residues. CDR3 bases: TGTGCCAGCAGCCCCCGGGGGATGAACACTGAAGCTTTCTTT. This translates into CASSPRGMNTEAFF. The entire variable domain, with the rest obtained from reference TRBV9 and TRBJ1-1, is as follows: DSGVTQTPKHLITATGQRVTLRCSPRSGDLSVYWYQQSLDQGLQFLIQYYNGEERAKGNILERFSAQQFPDLHSELNLSSLELGDSALYFCASSPRGMNTEAFFGQGTRLTVV.

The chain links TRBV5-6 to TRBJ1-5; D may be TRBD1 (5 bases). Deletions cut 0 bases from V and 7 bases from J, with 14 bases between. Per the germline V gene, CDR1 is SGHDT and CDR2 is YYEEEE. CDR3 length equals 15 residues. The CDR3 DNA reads TGTGCCAGCAGCTTGGGACAAAGGGGTTGGCAGCCCCAGCATTTT. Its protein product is CASSLGQRGWQPQHF. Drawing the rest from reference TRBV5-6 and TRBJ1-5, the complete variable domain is DAGVTQSPTHLIKTRGQQVTLRCSPKSGHDTVSWYQQALGQGPQFIFQYYEEEERQRGNFPDRFSGHQFPNYSSELNVNALLLGDSALYLCASSLGQRGWQPQHFGDGTRLSIL.

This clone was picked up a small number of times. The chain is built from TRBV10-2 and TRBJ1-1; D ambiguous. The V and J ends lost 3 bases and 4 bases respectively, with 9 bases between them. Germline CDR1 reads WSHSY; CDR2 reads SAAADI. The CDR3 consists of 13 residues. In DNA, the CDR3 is TGCGCCAGCAGTGAAACGAGTCCCACTGAAGCTTTCTTT. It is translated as CASSETSPTEAFF.

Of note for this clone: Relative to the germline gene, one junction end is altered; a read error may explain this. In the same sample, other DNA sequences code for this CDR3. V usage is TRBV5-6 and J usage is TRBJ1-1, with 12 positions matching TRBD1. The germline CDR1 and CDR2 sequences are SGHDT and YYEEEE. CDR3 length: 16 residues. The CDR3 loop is CASSLGDRGQGTEAFF. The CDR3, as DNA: TGTGCCAGCAGCTTGGGGGACAGGGGGCAGGGAACTGAGGCTTTCTTT.

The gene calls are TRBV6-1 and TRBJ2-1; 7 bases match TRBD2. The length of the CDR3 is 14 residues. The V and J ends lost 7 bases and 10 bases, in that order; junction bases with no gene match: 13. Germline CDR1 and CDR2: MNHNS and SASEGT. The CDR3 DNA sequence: TGTGCCAGCATGAGGGCTAGCGGTTCCGACGAGCAGTTCTTC. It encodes CASMRASGSDEQFF.

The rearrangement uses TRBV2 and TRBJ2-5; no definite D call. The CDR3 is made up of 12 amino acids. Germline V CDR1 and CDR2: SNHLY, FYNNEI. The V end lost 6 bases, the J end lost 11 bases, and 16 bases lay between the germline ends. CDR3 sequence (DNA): TGTGCCAGCAGATTAACTGGCTCCGGGCAGTACTTC. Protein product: CASRLTGSGQYF.

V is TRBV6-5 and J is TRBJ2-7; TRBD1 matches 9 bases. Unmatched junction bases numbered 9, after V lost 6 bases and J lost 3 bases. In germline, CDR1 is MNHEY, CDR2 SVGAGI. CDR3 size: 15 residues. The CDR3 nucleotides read TGTGCCAGCAGGCCCTCCCCGGGACAGGGCTACGAGCAGTACTTC. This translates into CASRPSPGQGYEQYF.